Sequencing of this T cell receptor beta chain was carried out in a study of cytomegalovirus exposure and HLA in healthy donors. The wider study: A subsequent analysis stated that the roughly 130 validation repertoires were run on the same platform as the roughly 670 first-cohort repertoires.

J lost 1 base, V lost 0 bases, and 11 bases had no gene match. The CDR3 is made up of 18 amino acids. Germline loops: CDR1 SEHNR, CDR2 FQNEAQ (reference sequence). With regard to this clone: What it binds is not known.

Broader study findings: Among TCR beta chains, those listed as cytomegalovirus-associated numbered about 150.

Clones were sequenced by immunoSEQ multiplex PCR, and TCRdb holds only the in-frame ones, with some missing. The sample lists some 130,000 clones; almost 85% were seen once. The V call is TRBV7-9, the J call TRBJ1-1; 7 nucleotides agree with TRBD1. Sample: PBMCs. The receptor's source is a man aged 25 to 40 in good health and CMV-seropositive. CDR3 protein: CASSLAGYRGRQNTEAFF. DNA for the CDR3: TGTGCCAGCAGCTTAGCCGGATACAGGGGACGCCAGAACACTGAAGCTTTCTTT.